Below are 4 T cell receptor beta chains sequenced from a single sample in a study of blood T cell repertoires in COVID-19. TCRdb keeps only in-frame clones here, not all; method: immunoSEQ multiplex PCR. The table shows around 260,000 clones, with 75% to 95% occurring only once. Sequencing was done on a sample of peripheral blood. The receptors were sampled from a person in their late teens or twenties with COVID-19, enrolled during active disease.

CDR3 in DNA: TGCAGCGTAGGACAAGGCTATGGCTACACCTTC. As protein: CSVGQGYGYTF. V usage is TRBV29-1 and J usage is TRBJ1-2, with D maybe TRBD1 (5 bases). CDR1 is SQVTM and CDR2 is ANQGSEA in the germline V gene. Trimming left V 6 bases short and J 4 bases short, with 9 bases between. The CDR3 extends over 11 amino acids.

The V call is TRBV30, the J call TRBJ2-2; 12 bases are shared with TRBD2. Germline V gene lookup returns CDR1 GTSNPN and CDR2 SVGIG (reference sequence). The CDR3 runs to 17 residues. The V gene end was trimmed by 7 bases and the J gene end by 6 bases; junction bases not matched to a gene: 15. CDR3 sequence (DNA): TGTGCCTTAGACCTCGGGACTAGCGGGTTTTCCCCCGGGGAGCTGTTTTTT. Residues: CALDLGTSGFSPGELFF.

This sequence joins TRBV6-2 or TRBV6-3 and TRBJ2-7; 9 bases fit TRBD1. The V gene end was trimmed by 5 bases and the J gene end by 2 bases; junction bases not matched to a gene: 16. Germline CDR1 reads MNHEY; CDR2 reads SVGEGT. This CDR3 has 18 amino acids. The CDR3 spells CASSQILGTGKTPYEQYF. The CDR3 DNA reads TGTGCCAGCAGTCAGATTCTCGGGACAGGGAAAACCCCCTACGAGCAGTACTTC.

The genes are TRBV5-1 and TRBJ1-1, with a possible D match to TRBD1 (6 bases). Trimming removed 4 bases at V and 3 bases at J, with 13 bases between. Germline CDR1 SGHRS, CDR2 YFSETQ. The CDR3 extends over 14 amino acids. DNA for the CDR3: TGCGCCAGCAGCCCATGGACAGACTACACTGAAGCTTTCTTT. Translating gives CASSPWTDYTEAFF.